This T cell receptor beta chain was obtained from a study of Ad26.COV2.S vaccination and SARS-CoV-2 variants. Specified treatment: roughly 19 received Ad26.COV2.S at low or high dose, single or two shots; roughly 5 received placebo; per-sample allocation not given. The study sampled participants on day 63 after the first vaccine or placebo injection. CDR1 is SGHNT and CDR2 is YYREEE in the germline V gene (reference sequence). The V and J ends lost 1 base and 4 bases, in that order; junction bases with no gene match: 1. The CDR3 length is 14 residues. Some clones are missing from TCRdb's copy, which holds only in-frame ones; the method was immunoSEQ multiplex PCR. There are 400,000 to 450,000 clones in the sample; approximately 92% occur only once, and 9% to 15% lies in the top ten.

The TCR was taken from a person between 18 and 59 years old who received the Ad26.COV2.S COVID-19 vaccine or a placebo. Sample: peripheral blood, taken in a trial of Ad26.COV2.S vaccine versus placebo. The rearrangement joins TRBV5-4 to TRBJ2-2, with 7 bases identical to TRBD2. CDR3 sequence reads: CASSLPGGTGELFF. In nucleotides, the CDR3 is TGTGCCAGCAGCTTGCCGGGGGGCACCGGGGAGCTGTTTTTT.